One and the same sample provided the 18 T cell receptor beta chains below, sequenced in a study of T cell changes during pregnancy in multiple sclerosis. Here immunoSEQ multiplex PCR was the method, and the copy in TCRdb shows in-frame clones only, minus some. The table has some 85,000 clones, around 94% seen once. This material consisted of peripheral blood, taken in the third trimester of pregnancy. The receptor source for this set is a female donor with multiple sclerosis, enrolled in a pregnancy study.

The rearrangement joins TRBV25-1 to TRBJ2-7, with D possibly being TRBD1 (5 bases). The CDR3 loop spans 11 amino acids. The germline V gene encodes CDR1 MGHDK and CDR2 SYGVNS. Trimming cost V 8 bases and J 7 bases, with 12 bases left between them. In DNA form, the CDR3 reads TGTGCCAGCTCCAGGGCGAGGGAGCAGTACTTC. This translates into CASSRAREQYF.

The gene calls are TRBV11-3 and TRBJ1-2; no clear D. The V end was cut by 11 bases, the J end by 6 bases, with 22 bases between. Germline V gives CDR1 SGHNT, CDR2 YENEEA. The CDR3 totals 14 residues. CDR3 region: CARQLGSTVHGYTF. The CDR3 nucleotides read TGTGCCCGTCAGTTAGGGAGTACAGTACATGGCTACACCTTC.

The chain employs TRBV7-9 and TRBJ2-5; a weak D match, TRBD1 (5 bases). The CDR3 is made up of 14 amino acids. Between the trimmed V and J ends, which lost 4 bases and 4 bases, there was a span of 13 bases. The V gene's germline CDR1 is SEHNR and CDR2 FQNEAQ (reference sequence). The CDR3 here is CASSSRVRGETQYF. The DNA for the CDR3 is TGTGCCAGCAGCTCCAGGGTCAGAGGAGAGACCCAGTACTTC. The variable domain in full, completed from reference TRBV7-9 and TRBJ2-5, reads DTGVSQNPRHKITKRGQNVTFRCDPISEHNRLYWYRQTLGQGPEFLTYFQNEAQLEKSRLLSDRFSAERPKGSFSTLEIQRTEQGDSAMYLCASSSRVRGETQYFGPGTRLLVL.

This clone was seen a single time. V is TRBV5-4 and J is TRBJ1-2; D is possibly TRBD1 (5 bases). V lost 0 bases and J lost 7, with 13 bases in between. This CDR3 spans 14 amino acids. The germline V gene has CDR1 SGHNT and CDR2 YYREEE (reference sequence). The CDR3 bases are TGTGCCAGCAGCTTGGCAGGGTCCCCGAGTGGCTACACCTTC. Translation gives CASSLAGSPSGYTF. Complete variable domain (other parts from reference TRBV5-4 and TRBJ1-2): ETGVTQSPTHLIKTRGQQVTLRCSSQSGHNTVSWYQQALGQGPQFIFQYYREEENGRGNFPPRFSGLQFPNYSSELNVNALELDDSALYLCASSLAGSPSGYTFGSGTRLTVV.

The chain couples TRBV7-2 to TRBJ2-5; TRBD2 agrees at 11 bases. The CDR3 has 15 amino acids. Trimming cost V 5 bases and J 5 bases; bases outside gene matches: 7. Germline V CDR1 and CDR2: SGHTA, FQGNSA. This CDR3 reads CASSGIAGGPETQYF. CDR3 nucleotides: TGTGCCAGCAGCGGTATAGCGGGAGGGCCCGAGACCCAGTACTTC.

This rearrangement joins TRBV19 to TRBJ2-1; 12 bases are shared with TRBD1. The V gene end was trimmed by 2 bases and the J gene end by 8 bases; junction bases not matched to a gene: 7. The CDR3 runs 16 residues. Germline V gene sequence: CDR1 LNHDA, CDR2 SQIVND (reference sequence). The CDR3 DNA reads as TGTGCCAGTAGTATAAGGGGGGGACAGGGGGCCCATGAGCAGTTCTTC. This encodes CASSIRGGQGAHEQFF.

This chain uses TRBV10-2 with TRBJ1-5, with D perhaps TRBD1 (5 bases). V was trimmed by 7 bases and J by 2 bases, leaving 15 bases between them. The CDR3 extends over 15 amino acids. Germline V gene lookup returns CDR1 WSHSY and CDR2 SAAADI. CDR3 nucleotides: TGCGCCAGCACCCCGGAGGGGTCCGGCAATCAGCCCCAGCATTTT. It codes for CASTPEGSGNQPQHF.

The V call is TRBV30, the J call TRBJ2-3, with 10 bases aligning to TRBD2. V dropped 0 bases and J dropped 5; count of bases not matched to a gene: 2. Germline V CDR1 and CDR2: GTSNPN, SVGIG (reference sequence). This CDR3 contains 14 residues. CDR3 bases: TGTGCCTGGAGTGTACTAGCGGGATTAGATACGCAGTATTTT. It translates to CAWSVLAGLDTQYF. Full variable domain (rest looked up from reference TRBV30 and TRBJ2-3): SQTIHQWPATLVQPVGSPLSLECTVEGTSNPNLYWYRQAAGRGLQLLFYSVGIGQISSEVPQNLSASRPQDRQFILSSKKLLLSDSGFYLCAWSVLAGLDTQYFGPGTRLTVL.

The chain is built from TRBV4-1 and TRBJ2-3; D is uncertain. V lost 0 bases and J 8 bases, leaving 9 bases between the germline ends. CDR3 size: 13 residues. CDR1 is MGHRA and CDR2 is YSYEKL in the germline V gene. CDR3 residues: CASSQDPQATQYF. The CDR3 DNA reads TGCGCCAGCAGCCAAGATCCCCAGGCTACGCAGTATTTT.

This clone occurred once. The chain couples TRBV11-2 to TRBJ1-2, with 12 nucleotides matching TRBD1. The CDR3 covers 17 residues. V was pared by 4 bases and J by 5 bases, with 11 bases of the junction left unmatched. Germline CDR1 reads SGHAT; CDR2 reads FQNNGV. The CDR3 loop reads CASSSLSGTGGDYGYTF. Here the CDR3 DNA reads TGTGCCAGCAGCTCGCTCTCCGGGACAGGGGGCGATTATGGCTACACCTTC.

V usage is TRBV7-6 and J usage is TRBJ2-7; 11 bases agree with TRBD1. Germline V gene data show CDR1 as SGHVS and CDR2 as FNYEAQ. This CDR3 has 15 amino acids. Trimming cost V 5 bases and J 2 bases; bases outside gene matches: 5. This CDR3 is CASSAGTGGTYEQYF. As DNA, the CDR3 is TGTGCCAGCAGCGCTGGGACAGGGGGAACCTACGAGCAGTACTTC.

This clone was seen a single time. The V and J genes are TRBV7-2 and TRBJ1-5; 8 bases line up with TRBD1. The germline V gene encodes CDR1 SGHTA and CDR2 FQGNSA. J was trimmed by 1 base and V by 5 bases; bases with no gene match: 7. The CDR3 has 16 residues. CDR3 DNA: TGTGCCAGCAGCACCCAGGGGGCGCAGAGCAATCAGCCCCAGCATTTT. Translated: CASSTQGAQSNQPQHF.

The CDR3 region is CAWRTGAGNTIYF. As DNA, the CDR3 is TGTGCCTGGAGGACGGGGGCTGGAAACACCATATATTTT. The chain recombines TRBV30 with TRBJ1-3; D may be TRBD1 (5 bases). Germline CDR1 is GTSNPN and CDR2 is SVGIG (reference sequence). V lost 3 bases and J lost 2, with 8 bases in between. The CDR3 covers 13 residues.

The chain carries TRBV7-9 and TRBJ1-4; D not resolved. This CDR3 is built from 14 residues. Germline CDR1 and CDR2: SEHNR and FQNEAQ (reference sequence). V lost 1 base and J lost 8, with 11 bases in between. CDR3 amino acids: CASSLEVEEEKLFF. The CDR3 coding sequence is TGTGCCAGCAGCTTAGAGGTTGAGGAGGAAAAACTGTTTTTT.

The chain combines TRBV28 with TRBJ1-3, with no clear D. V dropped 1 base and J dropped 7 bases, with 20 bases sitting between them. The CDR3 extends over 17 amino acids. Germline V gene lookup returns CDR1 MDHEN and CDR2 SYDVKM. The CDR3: CASSLSEPGFTGNTIYF. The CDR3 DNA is TGTGCCAGCAGTTTATCAGAACCGGGTTTTACCGGGAACACCATATATTTT.

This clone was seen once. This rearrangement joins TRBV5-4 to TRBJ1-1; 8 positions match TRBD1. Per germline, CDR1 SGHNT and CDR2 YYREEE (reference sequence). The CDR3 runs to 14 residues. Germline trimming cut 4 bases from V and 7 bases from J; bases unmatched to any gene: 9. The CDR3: CASSAGQAVNEAFF. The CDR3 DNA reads TGTGCCAGCAGCGCGGGACAGGCTGTTAATGAAGCTTTCTTT.

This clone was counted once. CDR3: CASRLADLNTGELFF. The CDR3 region has the DNA TGTGCCAGCAGGCTAGCGGACCTGAACACCGGGGAGCTGTTTTTT. This chain links TRBV6-5 with TRBJ2-2; 7 positions agree with TRBD2. CDR3 length equals 15 residues. CDR1 is MNHEY and CDR2 is SVGAGI in the germline V gene. With 6 bases clipped from V and 1 base from J, the junction kept 5 bases outside the gene matches.

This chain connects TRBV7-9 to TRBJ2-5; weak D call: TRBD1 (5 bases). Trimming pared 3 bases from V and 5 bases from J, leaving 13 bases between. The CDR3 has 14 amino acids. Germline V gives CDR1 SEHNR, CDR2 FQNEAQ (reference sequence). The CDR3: CASSLSRAGETQYF. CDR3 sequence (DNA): TGTGCCAGCAGCTTGAGCAGGGCTGGGGAGACCCAGTACTTC.